This T cell receptor beta chain originates from a study of blood T cell repertoires in COVID-19. Study at large: Italy, Spain and the United States were the sources of the convalescent and acute COVID-19 samples.

Germline CDR1 is LGHNA and CDR2 is YNFKEQ. This CDR3 has 14 residues. V was clipped by 2 bases and J by 6 bases; unmatched bases: 5. In the authors' methods: Amplification of reference gene primers provided the estimated nucleated cell counts. The repertoire was sequenced with immunoSEQ multiplex PCR; TCRdb's copy has only in-frame clones and lacks some. V, J and clone size reflect that table, while D and trimming were determined from the DNA. The profile shows about 440,000 clones, roughly 87% of them singletons. Participants came from roughly 23 US areas, aged about 18 to 95 years. Participants were placed into cohorts based on the clinical history they reported.

Sequencing was performed on PBMCs or T cells enriched from blood (not recorded which). The clonotype comes from a woman under 30 with acute COVID-19. The chain recombines TRBV4-2 with TRBJ1-2; 8 positions match TRBD1. CDR3 residues: CASSQPGQGNGYTF. CDR3 DNA: TGTGCCAGCAGCCAACCCGGACAGGGCAATGGCTACACCTTC.